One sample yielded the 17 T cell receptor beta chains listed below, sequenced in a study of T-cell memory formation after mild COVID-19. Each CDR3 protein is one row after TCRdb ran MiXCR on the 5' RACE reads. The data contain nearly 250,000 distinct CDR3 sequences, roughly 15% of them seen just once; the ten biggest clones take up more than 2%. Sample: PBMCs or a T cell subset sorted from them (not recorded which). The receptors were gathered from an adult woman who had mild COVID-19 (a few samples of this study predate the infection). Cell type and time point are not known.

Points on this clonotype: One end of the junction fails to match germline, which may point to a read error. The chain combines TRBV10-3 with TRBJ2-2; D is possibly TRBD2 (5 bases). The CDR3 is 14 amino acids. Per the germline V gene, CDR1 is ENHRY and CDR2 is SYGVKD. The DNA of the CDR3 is TGTTCCATCACCGGGATTTCAGGAACCGGGGAGCTGTTTTTT. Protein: CSITGISGTGELFF.

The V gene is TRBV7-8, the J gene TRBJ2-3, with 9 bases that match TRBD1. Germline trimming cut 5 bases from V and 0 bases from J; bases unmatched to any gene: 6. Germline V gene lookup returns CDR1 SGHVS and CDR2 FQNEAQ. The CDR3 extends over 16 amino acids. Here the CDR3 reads CASSPRTGASTDTQYF. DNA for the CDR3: TGTGCCAGCAGCCCTAGGACAGGGGCGAGCACAGATACGCAGTATTTT.

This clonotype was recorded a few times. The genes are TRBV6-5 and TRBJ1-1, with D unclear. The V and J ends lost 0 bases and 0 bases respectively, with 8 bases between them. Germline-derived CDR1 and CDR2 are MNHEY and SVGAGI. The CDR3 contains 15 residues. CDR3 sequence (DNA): TGTGCCAGCAGTTACTCGGAAAGGGTGAACACTGAAGCTTTCTTT. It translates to CASSYSERVNTEAFF.

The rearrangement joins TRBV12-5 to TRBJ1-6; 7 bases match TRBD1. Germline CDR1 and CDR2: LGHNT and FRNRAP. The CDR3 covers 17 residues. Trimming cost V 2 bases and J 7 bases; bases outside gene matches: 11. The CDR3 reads CASGLTPRQGRNSPLHF. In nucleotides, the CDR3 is TGTGCTAGTGGTTTGACGCCAAGACAGGGAAGGAATTCACCCCTCCACTTT.

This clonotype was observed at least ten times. The CDR3 loop reads CASSPNQGNYGYTF. In DNA form, the CDR3 reads TGTGCCAGCAGCCCCAACCAAGGGAACTATGGCTACACCTTC. The chain carries TRBV7-6 and TRBJ1-2, with no clear D. CDR3 size: 14 residues. Trimming cost V 5 bases and J 2 bases, with 12 bases left between them. Germline V CDR1 and CDR2: SGHVS, FNYEAQ.

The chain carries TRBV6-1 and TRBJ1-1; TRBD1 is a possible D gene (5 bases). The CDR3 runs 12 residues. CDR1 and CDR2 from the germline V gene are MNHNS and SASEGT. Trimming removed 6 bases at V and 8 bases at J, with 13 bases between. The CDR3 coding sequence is TGTGCCAGCAGCCACCGGGACGGCGAAGCTTTCTTT. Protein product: CASSHRDGEAFF.

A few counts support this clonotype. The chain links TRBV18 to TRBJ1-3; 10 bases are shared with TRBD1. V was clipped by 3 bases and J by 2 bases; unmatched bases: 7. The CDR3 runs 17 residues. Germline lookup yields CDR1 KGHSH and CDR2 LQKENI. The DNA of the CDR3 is TGTGCCAGCTCACCGTCGATTGGACAGGGGGCTGGAAACACCATATATTTT. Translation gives CASSPSIGQGAGNTIYF.

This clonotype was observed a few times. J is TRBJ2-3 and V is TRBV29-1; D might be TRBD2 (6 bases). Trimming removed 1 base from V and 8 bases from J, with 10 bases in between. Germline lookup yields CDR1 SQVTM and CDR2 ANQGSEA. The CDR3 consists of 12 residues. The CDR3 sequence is CSVEVQEGTQYF. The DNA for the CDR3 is TGCAGCGTTGAAGTACAGGAGGGTACGCAGTATTTT.

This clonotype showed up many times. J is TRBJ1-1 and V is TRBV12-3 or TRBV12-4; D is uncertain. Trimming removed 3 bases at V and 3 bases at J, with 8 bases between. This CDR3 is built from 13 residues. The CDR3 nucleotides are TGTGCCAGCAGTTTGAAGGATGACACTGAAGCTTTCTTT. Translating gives CASSLKDDTEAFF.

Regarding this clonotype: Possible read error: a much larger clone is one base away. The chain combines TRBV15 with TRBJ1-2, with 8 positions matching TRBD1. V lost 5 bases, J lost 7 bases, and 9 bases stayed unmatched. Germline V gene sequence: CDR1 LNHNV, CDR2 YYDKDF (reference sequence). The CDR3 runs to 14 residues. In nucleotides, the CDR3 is TGTGCCACCAGCTTCCCAACCGGGACAGGTGGCTACACCTTC. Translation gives CATSFPTGTGGYTF.

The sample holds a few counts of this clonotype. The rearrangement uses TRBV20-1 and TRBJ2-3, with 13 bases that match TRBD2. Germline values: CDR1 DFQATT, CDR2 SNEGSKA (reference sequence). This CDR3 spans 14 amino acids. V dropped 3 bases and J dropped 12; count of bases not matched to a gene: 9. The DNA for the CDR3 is TGCAGTGCTAGCCCACAACTAGCGGGGGGGCCTCAGTATTTT. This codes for CSASPQLAGGPQYF.

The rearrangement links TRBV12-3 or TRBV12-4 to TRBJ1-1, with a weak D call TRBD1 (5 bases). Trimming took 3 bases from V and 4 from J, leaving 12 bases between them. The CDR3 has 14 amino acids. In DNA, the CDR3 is TGTGCCAGCAGTTTCCCAGGGAGGGGCACTGAAGCTTTCTTT. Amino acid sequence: CASSFPGRGTEAFF.

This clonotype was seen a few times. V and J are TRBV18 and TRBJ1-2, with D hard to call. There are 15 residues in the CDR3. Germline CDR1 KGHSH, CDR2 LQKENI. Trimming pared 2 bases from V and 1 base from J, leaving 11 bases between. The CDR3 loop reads CASSPGVGDNYGYTF. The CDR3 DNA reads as TGTGCCAGCTCACCAGGGGTCGGAGATAACTATGGCTACACCTTC.

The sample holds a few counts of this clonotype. CDR3 nucleotide sequence: TGTGCCAGCAGCTTAAGTGATTACGAGCAGTACTTC. This translates into CASSLSDYEQYF. V usage is TRBV11-2 and J usage is TRBJ2-7; D gene ambiguous. The germline CDR1 and CDR2 sequences are SGHAT and FQNNGV. The CDR3 sequence is 12 residues long. The ends were cut back, 2 bases at V and 4 bases at J, with 6 bases in the middle.

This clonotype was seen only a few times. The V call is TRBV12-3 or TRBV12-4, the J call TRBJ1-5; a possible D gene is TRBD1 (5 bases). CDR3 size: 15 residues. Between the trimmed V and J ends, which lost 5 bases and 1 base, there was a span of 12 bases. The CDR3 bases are TGTGCCAGCAGTCCGGGGGTGACGAGCAATCAGCCCCAGCATTTT. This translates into CASSPGVTSNQPQHF.

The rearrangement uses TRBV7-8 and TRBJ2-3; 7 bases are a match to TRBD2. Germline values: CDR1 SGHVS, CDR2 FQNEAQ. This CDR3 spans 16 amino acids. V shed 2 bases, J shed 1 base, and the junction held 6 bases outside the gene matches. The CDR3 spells CASSLPGGTGTDTQYF. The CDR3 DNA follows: TGTGCCAGCAGCTTACCGGGGGGAACGGGCACAGATACGCAGTATTTT.

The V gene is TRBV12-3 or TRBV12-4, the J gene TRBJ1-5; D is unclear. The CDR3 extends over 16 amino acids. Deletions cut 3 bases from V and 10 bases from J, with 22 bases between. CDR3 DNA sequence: TGTGCCAGCAGTTTGAGTACCCTATGGCACAGAGGACCCCAGCATTTT. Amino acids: CASSLSTLWHRGPQHF.